This T cell receptor beta chain originates from a study of OX40 agonist ivuxolimab in advanced cancers. In the study overall: From about 23 to 85 years was the age range, with a mean of around 60 years, and nearly 85% were male.

TCRdb's table, derived via immunoSEQ multiplex PCR, lists solely in-frame clones and lacks some. The data show tens of thousands of clones, with roughly 73% seen just once and approximately 2.3% held by the top ten. Trimming took off 0 bases at V and 8 bases at J, with 13 bases between the two ends. The length of the CDR3 is 14 residues. Germline V gene sequence: CDR1 SGHAT, CDR2 FQNNGV. The input for sequencing was CD4+ or CD8+ T cells sorted from blood, taken in a trial of the OX40 agonist ivuxolimab. This clonotype was obtained from an adult with an advanced solid tumor such as melanoma, head and neck, liver or kidney cancer. The V call is TRBV11-2, the J call TRBJ1-2; maybe TRBD1 (5 bases). CDR3 in amino acids: CASSLDRGTEGYTF. The CDR3 DNA sequence: TGTGCCAGCAGCTTAGACAGAGGGACGGAAGGCTACACCTTC. Full variable domain (missing parts from reference TRBV11-2 and TRBJ1-2): EAGVAQSPRYKIIEKRQSVAFWCNPISGHATLYWYQQILGQGPKLLIQFQNNGVVDDSQLPKDRFSAERLKGVDSTLKIQPAKLEDSAVYLCASSLDRGTEGYTFGSGTRLTVV.